These T cell receptor beta chains were read from a single sample in a study of T cell repertoires in cytomegalovirus infection. One entry per CDR3 protein, called by TCRdb with MiXCR from the reads. The profile shows around 130,000 distinct CDR3 sequences, roughly a quarter of them singletons. The antigens these receptors bind are not known. The sample taken for sequencing was PBMCs, sequenced either directly or after in vitro stimulation (not recorded which). Source of these receptors: a human donor in good health (CMV status not recorded). Some clones in this sample may be carry-over from other donors' samples. Each CDR3 is given with its conserved first and last residue. The order of the fields is J gene, clone size, V gene, D gene, CDR3 DNA, CDR3 protein. A D gene is named only where the DNA matches it firmly. Only part of the rows carry a size: once, few, many, or a class if the clone is expanded.

TRBJ2-3 many TRBV2 TRBD2 TGTGCCAGCAGTGAAGGGGCGGGAGGGCCCACAGATACGCAGTATTTT CASSEGAGGPTDTQYF
TRBJ1-5 . TRBV19 TRBD1 TGTGCCAGTTATCCGGGACAGGTATACTATAGCAATCAGCCCCAGCATTTT CASYPGQVYYSNQPQHF
TRBJ1-1 . TRBV12-3/TRBV12-4 . TGTGCCAGCAGTTTATTTCGGGCCGGTAACACTGAAGCTTTCTTT CASSLFRAGNTEAFF
TRBJ2-1 . TRBV27 TRBD2 TGTGCCAGCAGTTTATTTGGCGGGAGCGCCAATGAGCAGTTCTTC CASSLFGGSANEQFF
TRBJ2-1 . TRBV6-2/TRBV6-3 TRBD2 TGTGCCAGCGAACCTTCGCCGGGACTAGCGGGAGTTCATGAGCAGTTCTTC CASEPSPGLAGVHEQFF
TRBJ1-2 . TRBV7-2 TRBD1 TGTGCCAGCAGTTCCCGGGACAGGGTGAACTATGGCTACACCTTC CASSSRDRVNYGYTF
TRBJ1-5 . TRBV6-1 . TGTGCCAGCAGTGAGGAGAGAAATCAGCCCCAGCATTTT CASSEERNQPQHF
TRBJ1-5 few TRBV7-2 . TGTGCCAGCAGCTTAGTCTACGGGGAGGGCCAGCCCCAGCATTTT CASSLVYGEGQPQHF
TRBJ2-7 once TRBV19 TRBD1 TGTGCCAGTAACGACAGGGACTACGAGCAGTACTTC CASNDRDYEQYF
TRBJ2-5 many TRBV15 TRBD2 TGTGCCACCAGCAGACCTCCTGGCACTAGCGGGAGGAGCCAAGAGACCCAGTACTTC CATSRPPGTSGRSQETQYF
TRBJ1-1 many TRBV4-1 TRBD1 TGCGCCAGCAGCCACCATCCCGGGACAGGGGAGGTCACTGAAGCTTTCTTT CASSHHPGTGEVTEAFF
TRBJ2-3 . TRBV24-1 TRBD2 TGTGCCACCAGTGATTTCTTGACTAGCGGGAGACAAACGCCTACGCAGTATTTT CATSDFLTSGRQTPTQYF
TRBJ2-1 . TRBV20-1 TRBD2 TGCAGTGCTAGAGATCAAGTGGGAGGGCGGAATGAGCAGTTCTTC CSARDQVGGRNEQFF
TRBJ1-1 . TRBV12-3/TRBV12-4 . TGTGCCAGCCAATCGGGACACTTCAACACTGAAGCTTTCTTT CASQSGHFNTEAFF
TRBJ2-2 . TRBV5-1 . TGCGCCAGCAGCCCGGGAGAGAACACCGGGGAGCTGTTTTTT CASSPGENTGELFF
TRBJ1-1 . TRBV27 . TGTGCCAGCAGTTTTGAACAGTACACTGAAGCTTTCTTT CASSFEQYTEAFF
TRBJ1-3 many TRBV4-3 . TGCGCCAGCAGCCAAGAGGTGGCGGCAGGAAACACCATATATTTT CASSQEVAAGNTIYF
TRBJ2-1 few TRBV4-2 . TGTGCCAGCAGCCAAGAGGCGGGCGCGTTCAATGAGCAGTTCTTC CASSQEAGAFNEQFF
TRBJ2-1 few TRBV19 TRBD1 TGTGCCAGTAGTGCGACAGGGAGCTCCTACAATGAGCAGTTCTTC CASSATGSSYNEQFF
TRBJ2-7 few TRBV7-8 . TGTGCCAGCAGCTTAGGGGCAGGGGCCGCCTACGAGCAGTACTTC CASSLGAGAAYEQYF
TRBJ2-3 few TRBV5-1 . TGCGCCAGCAGCGATGGACGGACCACAGATACGCAGTATTTT CASSDGRTTDTQYF
TRBJ2-1 few TRBV6-2/TRBV6-3 . TGTGCCAGCAGTTACTCGTGGACGGGACCCCCGTCCCTGTACAATGAGCAGTTCTTC CASSYSWTGPPSLYNEQFF
TRBJ2-7 few TRBV12-5 . TGTGCTAGTGGACTGACCTCCGAGCAGTACTTC CASGLTSEQYF
TRBJ2-3 . TRBV24-1 TRBD2 TGTGCCACCAGCAGCGGGGACACAGATACGCAGTATTTT CATSSGDTDTQYF
TRBJ1-4 . TRBV20-1 . TGCAGTGCTAGCTTAGGGGTGGCTAATGAAAAACTGTTTTTT CSASLGVANEKLFF
TRBJ1-2 . TRBV7-9 TRBD1 TGTGCCAGCAGCACCTTGGGGGCGGGGACAGGGGATGATGGCTACACCTTC CASSTLGAGTGDDGYTF
TRBJ1-5 few TRBV5-1 TRBD1 TGCGCCAGCAGCCCGGGGGCCGGACAGGGAGGCAATCAGCCCCAGCATTTT CASSPGAGQGGNQPQHF
TRBJ2-2 few TRBV28 . TGTGCCAGCAGGTCCCCAGGGGGGGCCGGGGAGCTGTTTTTT CASRSPGGAGELFF
TRBJ2-7 few TRBV7-2 . TGTGCCAGCAGCCACACAGGTCCCTACGAGCAGTACTTC CASSHTGPYEQYF
TRBJ2-1 . TRBV7-9 TRBD1 TGTGCCAGCAGTCCCACAGGGGGCTTACACAATGAGCAGTTCTTC CASSPTGGLHNEQFF
TRBJ2-6 . TRBV7-9 . TGTGCCAGCAGCTTAGTGTCGTCAGCCCTAGGGCCTGGGGCCAACGTCCTGACTTTC CASSLVSSALGPGANVLTF
TRBJ2-3 few TRBV19 TRBD2 TGTGCCAGTAGTATAGCTGGGACTAGCGGGGCTAGCACAGATACGCAGTATTTT CASSIAGTSGASTDTQYF
TRBJ2-1 . TRBV19 TRBD2 TGTGCCAGTAGTCCAAGGACTAGCGGTGAGCAGTTCTTC CASSPRTSGEQFF
TRBJ1-2 . TRBV6-5 . TGTGCCAGCAGTTACTCGACATCGGGGGGCTATGGCTACACCTTC CASSYSTSGGYGYTF
TRBJ2-5 . TRBV7-2 . TGTGCCAGCAGCGCAAGGGATCGGGGTAGGGAGACCCAGTACTTC CASSARDRGRETQYF
TRBJ2-1 many TRBV7-2 . TGTGCCAGCAGTCCGAGAAGCGGTCCCTACAATGAGCAGTTCTTC CASSPRSGPYNEQFF
TRBJ1-2 . TRBV6-8 . TGTGCCAGCACCGACCGCGGAGGCTACACCTTC CASTDRGGYTF
TRBJ1-2 . TRBV13 . TGTGCCAGCAGCTTTGCAGAAAACTATGGCTACACCTTC CASSFAENYGYTF
TRBJ2-7 many TRBV7-2 TRBD2 TGTGCCAGCAGCTTAGTTCGGGAGGCCCTCTACGAGCAGTACTTC CASSLVREALYEQYF
TRBJ2-7 . TRBV7-8 TRBD2 TGTGCCAGCAGCTATACTAGCGGGAGAGTCCAACGCCACGAGCAGTACTTC CASSYTSGRVQRHEQYF
TRBJ1-5 . TRBV20-1 TRBD1 TGCAGTGCGGGCACAGGGGGGAGTCAGCCCCAGCATTTT CSAGTGGSQPQHF
TRBJ2-1 few TRBV6-2/TRBV6-3 TRBD2 TGTGCCAGCAGCTGGAGCGGGAGCTCCTACAATGAGCAGTTCTTC CASSWSGSSYNEQFF
TRBJ2-5 few TRBV3-1 . TGTGCCAGCAGCCAAATGCGTCTCCAAGAGACCCAGTACTTC CASSQMRLQETQYF
TRBJ2-5 . TRBV6-1 . TGTGCCAGCAGTTCCGTTACAACAACCTTACAAGAGACCCAGTACTTC CASSSVTTTLQETQYF
TRBJ2-7 . TRBV12-3/TRBV12-4 TRBD1 TGTGCCAGCAGGCCTGGGACAGGGGTCGAGCAGTACTTC CASRPGTGVEQYF
TRBJ2-3 few TRBV28 . TGTGCCAGCAGTCCCATCTGGCGGGACGGCACAGATACGCAGTATTTT CASSPIWRDGTDTQYF
TRBJ2-1 . TRBV5-1 TRBD2 TGCGCCAGCAGCTTCGGTGGGCTAGCGGGGGAGTACAATGAGCAGTTCTTC CASSFGGLAGEYNEQFF
TRBJ1-3 few TRBV12-3/TRBV12-4 . TGTGCCAGCAGAATCCTCTCTGGAAACACCATATATTTT CASRILSGNTIYF
TRBJ1-2 . TRBV4-1 TRBD1 TGCGCCAGCAGACGACCCGGGACAGCTAACTATGGCTACACCTTC CASRRPGTANYGYTF
TRBJ2-7 . TRBV12-3/TRBV12-4 TRBD1 TGTGCCAGCGGCCGGGACAGGAATAGCGAGCAGTACTTC CASGRDRNSEQYF
TRBJ1-4 . TRBV7-2 . TGTGCCAGCAGCTCCCTGGCTGAGGGAAAACTGTTTTTT CASSSLAEGKLFF
TRBJ2-7 . TRBV4-1 . TGCGCCAGCAGCCACTACCGATTGGGCCAGGTCTCCTACGAGCAGTACTTC CASSHYRLGQVSYEQYF